A single sample gave rise to the 7 T cell receptor beta chains below, sequenced in a study of shared T cell receptors in the human thymus. Sequencing was performed with immunoSEQ multiplex PCR; in TCRdb, only in-frame clones are kept and a portion is missing. The data hold fewer than 700,000 clones, with roughly 88% observed a single time. These same data were also listed under a study on human thymus T cells.

Sequencing used thymocytes. The receptor set was obtained from a boy in the first two years of life with a congenital heart defect.

The chain carries TRBV7-8 and TRBJ2-7, with 8 positions matching TRBD2. The V gene's germline CDR1 is SGHVS and CDR2 FQNEAQ. This CDR3 spans 16 amino acids. The V segment lost 3 bases and the J segment 6 bases; nucleotides outside the gene matches: 13. CDR3 region: CASSFRGLVLTGEQYF. The CDR3 DNA reads TGTGCCAGCAGCTTCCGGGGACTAGTTCTAACGGGCGAGCAGTACTTC.

The V call is TRBV30, the J call TRBJ2-1; 14 positions match TRBD2. The CDR3 has 21 residues. Looked up from germline, CDR1 is GTSNPN and CDR2 is SVGIG (reference sequence). The ends lost 0 bases at V and 0 bases at J; junction bases unmatched: 13. The CDR3: CAWSVMSPGLAGVNSYNEQFF. The CDR3 nucleotides are TGTGCCTGGAGTGTAATGTCCCCGGGACTAGCGGGAGTGAACTCCTACAATGAGCAGTTCTTC. Drawing the rest from reference TRBV30 and TRBJ2-1, the complete variable domain is SQTIHQWPATLVQPVGSPLSLECTVEGTSNPNLYWYRQAAGRGLQLLFYSVGIGQISSEVPQNLSASRPQDRQFILSSKKLLLSDSGFYLCAWSVMSPGLAGVNSYNEQFFGPGTRLTVL.

The chain is built from TRBV23-1 and TRBJ1-5, with TRBD1 identical over 9 bases. TRBV23-1 is given ORF status, its function remaining uncertain. CDR3 size: 14 residues. With V trimmed by 8 bases and J by 2 bases, 4 bases remained unmatched. In DNA, the CDR3 is TGCGCCAGCCTACAGGGGGCGCGCAATCAGCCCCAGCATTTT. It codes for CASLQGARNQPQHF.

This rearrangement joins TRBV7-8 to TRBJ2-1, with 12 nucleotides matching TRBD2. In germline, CDR1 is SGHVS, CDR2 FQNEAQ. CDR3 size: 17 residues. Trimming took 5 bases from V and 2 from J; bases not matched to a gene: 7. CDR3 loop: CASSALAGGEPYNEQFF. The CDR3 DNA is TGTGCCAGCAGCGCGCTAGCGGGAGGGGAACCCTACAATGAGCAGTTCTTC.

The genes are TRBV6-1 and TRBJ2-7; possibly TRBD1 for D (6 bases). Deletions cut 2 bases from V and 1 base from J, with 9 bases between. The CDR3 consists of 14 residues. Germline V gene lookup returns CDR1 MNHNS and CDR2 SASEGT. In DNA, the CDR3 is TGTGCCAGCAGTGAACTGGGGGCTTCCTACGAGCAGTACTTC. This translates into CASSELGASYEQYF.

This sequence joins TRBV2 and TRBJ1-1, with unresolved D. CDR3 length equals 12 residues. The germline gives CDR1 SNHLY, CDR2 FYNNEI. V dropped 7 bases and J dropped 3 bases, with 9 bases sitting between them. The CDR3 region has the DNA TGTGCCAGCACTCACAACGACACTGAAGCTTTCTTT. This codes for CASTHNDTEAFF.

This clone came up once. The V call is TRBV7-2, the J call TRBJ2-7, with 7 bases fitting TRBD2. Trimming cost V 5 bases and J 2 bases; bases outside gene matches: 9. Per the germline V gene, CDR1 is SGHTA and CDR2 is FQGNSA. The CDR3 length is 15 residues. The CDR3 loop is CASSPQERDTYEQYF. The CDR3 DNA reads TGTGCCAGCAGCCCCCAGGAGCGGGATACCTACGAGCAGTACTTC. Looking up the rest from reference TRBV7-2 and TRBJ2-7 gives the full variable domain: GAGVSQSPSNKVTEKGKDVELRCDPISGHTALYWYRQSLGQGLEFLIYFQGNSAPDKSGLPSDRFSAERTGGSVSTLTIQRTQQEDSAVYLCASSPQERDTYEQYFGPGTRLTVT.